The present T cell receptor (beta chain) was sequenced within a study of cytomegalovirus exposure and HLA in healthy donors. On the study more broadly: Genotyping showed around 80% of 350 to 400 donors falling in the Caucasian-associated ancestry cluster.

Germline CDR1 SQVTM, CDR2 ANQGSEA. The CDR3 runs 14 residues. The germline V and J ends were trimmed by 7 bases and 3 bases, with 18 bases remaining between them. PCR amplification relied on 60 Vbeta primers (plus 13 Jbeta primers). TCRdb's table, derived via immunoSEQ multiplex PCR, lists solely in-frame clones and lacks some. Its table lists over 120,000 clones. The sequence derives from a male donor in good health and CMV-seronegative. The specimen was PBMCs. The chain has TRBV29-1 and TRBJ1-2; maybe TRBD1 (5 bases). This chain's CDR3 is CSASTGPRDYGYTF. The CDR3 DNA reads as TGCAGCGCAAGTACGGGCCCCAGGGACTATGGCTACACCTTC.